This T cell receptor (beta chain) is from a study of shared clonotypes between healthy human individuals. Whole-study results and caveats: A handful of donors showed sharing of approximately 5% of naive CD4 clonotypes.

As for this clone: Its antigen is unknown.

Each sorted subset replicate got 200 ng genomic DNA, tens of thousands of genomes. This table comes from immunoSEQ multiplex PCR, and its TCRdb copy is limited to in-frame clones, with some not included. Of roughly 530,000 clones detected, almost 97% appear once; the ten largest clones hold about 0.057%. V was clipped by 6 bases and J by 4 bases; unmatched bases: 7. This CDR3 comprises 15 residues. Germline assignment: CDR1 MNHNY and CDR2 SVGAGI (reference sequence). CD4+ cells underwent separation, giving CD45RA+ naive and CD45RA-negative memory subsets. Sample: naive CD4+ T cells sorted from blood. Subset meaning: CD45RA+ positively selected. The sequence came from a woman aged 25 to 39 in good health. The V call is TRBV6-6, the J call TRBJ2-7, with 12 bases that match TRBD2. The CDR3 DNA reads as TGTGCCAGCAGGCGAAGGACTAGCGGGGCTTACGAGCAGTACTTC. Amino acids: CASRRRTSGAYEQYF.